Listed here is a single TCR beta chain. Sequenced by immunoSEQ multiplex PCR; TCRdb stores in-frame clones only, minus some. The table has about 480,000 clones, 79% seen once; the top ten hold around 13%. The data derive from a study of shared clonotypes between healthy human individuals. The source material was PBMCs. The clonotype was recovered from a woman in her 40s in good health. Some clones in this sample may be carry-over from other donors' samples.

CDR3 loop: CASRLAGGPSGANVLTF. For the CDR3, the DNA is TGCGCCAGCAGGCTAGCGGGAGGGCCCTCTGGGGCCAACGTCCTGACTTTC. The V gene is TRBV5-1, the J gene TRBJ2-6, with 12 positions matching TRBD2. With 5 bases clipped from V and 0 bases from J, the junction kept 3 bases outside the gene matches. Germline lookup yields CDR1 SGHRS and CDR2 YFSETQ. The CDR3 contains 17 residues.